These 8 T cell receptor beta chains came from one sample sequenced in a study of T cells after yellow fever vaccination. Each CDR3 protein gets one entry after TCRdb re-called the 5' RACE reads with MiXCR. The repertoire holds about 94,000 distinct CDR3 sequences, with approximately 8.4% as singletons. The material sequenced was CD8+ T cells not binding an NS4B(214-222) dextramer, sorted from PBMCs, taken roughly 14 days after the first yellow fever vaccination. The receptors were sampled from a man younger than 30 who received the YFV17D yellow fever vaccine.

This clonotype came up a few times. The chain couples TRBV5-1 to TRBJ1-6, with D tentatively TRBD1 (6 bases). This CDR3 contains 16 residues. In germline, CDR1 is SGHRS, CDR2 YFSETQ. V gave up 0 bases and J gave up 4 bases, with 11 bases separating them. In DNA form, the CDR3 reads TGCGCCAGCAGCTTGGCGGGGACACAGTATAATTCACCCCTCCACTTT. Translation gives CASSLAGTQYNSPLHF.

The V gene is TRBV6-5, the J gene TRBJ2-7; D is uncertain. The CDR3 is 11 residues long. Trimming left V 4 bases short and J 3 bases short, with 4 bases between. Germline V gives CDR1 MNHEY, CDR2 SVGAGI. CDR3 DNA sequence: TGTGCCAGCAGTTCTAACTACGAGCAGTACGTC. This codes for CASSSNYEQYV.

The gene calls are TRBV6-5 and TRBJ2-3; D remains ambiguous. The CDR3 sequence is 15 residues long. Germline assignment: CDR1 MNHEY and CDR2 SVGAGI. V was trimmed by 7 bases and J by 4 bases, leaving 18 bases between them. The CDR3 spells CASTVTPPDPDTQYF. CDR3 coding DNA: TGTGCCAGCACAGTTACTCCCCCCGACCCAGATACGCAGTATTTT.

There are a few counts of this clonotype. CDR3 protein: CASSLAIVPSGTYNEQFF. In nucleotides, the CDR3 is TGTGCCAGCAGCTTAGCGATAGTTCCTAGCGGAACCTACAATGAGCAGTTCTTC. The chain uses TRBV11-1 and TRBJ2-1; 7 bases match TRBD2. This CDR3 has 18 residues. Germline V lookup: CDR1 SGHAT, CDR2 FQDESV (reference sequence). The ends lost 0 bases at V and 2 bases at J; junction bases unmatched: 10.

This clonotype came up many times. The chain employs TRBV4-1 and TRBJ2-5; D possibly corresponds to TRBD2 (5 bases). Germline V gives CDR1 MGHRA, CDR2 YSYEKL. V shed 1 base and J shed 5 bases, with 11 bases lying between them. This CDR3 is built from 14 residues. This chain's CDR3 is CASSQGQEEETQYF. DNA for the CDR3: TGCGCCAGCAGCCAAGGTCAGGAGGAGGAGACCCAGTACTTC.

The chain links TRBV25-1 to TRBJ2-1; 7 bases fit TRBD2. The junction had 6 bases not matched to a gene; V was cut back by 6 bases and J by 7 bases. The CDR3 length is 13 residues. Germline V gene data show CDR1 as MGHDK and CDR2 as SYGVNS. Here the CDR3 reads CASRGRGLNEQFF. As DNA, the CDR3 is TGTGCCAGCAGGGGGAGGGGCTTGAATGAGCAGTTCTTC.

This clonotype was seen a handful of times. CDR3 sequence: CASSIPGLDLPNEKLFF. The CDR3 nucleotides are TGTGCCAGCAGCATCCCGGGACTGGACCTACCTAATGAAAAACTGTTTTTT. The chain carries TRBV28 and TRBJ1-4; maybe TRBD1 (5 bases). CDR1 and CDR2 (germline): MDHEN, SYDVKM. The CDR3 sequence is 17 residues long. V lost 6 bases, J lost 3 bases, and 20 bases lay in between.

This sequence joins TRBV6-2 or TRBV6-3 and TRBJ2-1, with TRBD2 matching over 9 bases. The trim removed 8 bases at V and 1 base at J, leaving 12 bases unmatched. In germline, CDR1 is MNHEY, CDR2 SVGEGT. The CDR3 loop spans 17 amino acids. DNA for the CDR3: TGTGCCAGCCGCTATCTAGTTAGCGGGGGTTCCTACAATGAGCAGTTCTTC. As protein: CASRYLVSGGSYNEQFF.